This T cell receptor beta chain was recorded in a study of T cell repertoires in cytomegalovirus infection. Background on the study: Indications of both CMV infection and matching HLA type were provided by public TCR beta signatures.

This clonotype came up a few times. Its antigen is undetermined. Study-level findings and limits: The ex vivo response was dominated by HLA-C-restricted CMV-specific TCR beta clonotypes.

The CDR3 loop spans 12 amino acids. Trimming shortened V by 7 bases and J by 1 base, and 8 bases separated the two germline ends. Each CDR3 protein gets one entry after TCRdb re-called the reads with MiXCR. Here the sample spans 550,000 to 700,000 distinct CDR3 sequences, approximately 40% being singletons. The source was cultured PBMCs, collected from culture after CMV antigen stimulation. The chain couples TRBV12-3 or TRBV12-4 to TRBJ2-7; D is undetermined. The receptor's source is a human donor in good health (CMV status not recorded). Some clones in this sample may be carry-over from other donors' samples. CDR3 sequence: CASKPESYEQYF. CDR3 nucleotide sequence: TGTGCCAGCAAACCCGAATCCTACGAGCAGTACTTC.